Included here is one T cell receptor beta chain sequence, with context. These data originate in a study of blood T cell repertoires in COVID-19. About the study: The study drew acute and convalescent COVID-19 samples from the United States, Italy and Spain. Nucleic acid was either cDNA or gDNA, and it came from T cells, B-cell-depleted T cells, or PBMCs.

Authors' methods: Reference gene primer amplification in the assay estimated nucleated cell counts. Sequencing used immunoSEQ multiplex PCR; TCRdb keeps in-frame clones, though not all of them. The V and J calls and clone size were taken over from that table, and D and trimming were inferred from the DNA. The data show 200,000 to 250,000 clones, roughly four fifths seen once. One Seattle source followed patients from active infection through their disease course. Sequenced input: peripheral blood. The clonotype originates from a woman older than 75 with COVID-19, enrolled during active disease.

The CDR3 region has the DNA TGCGCCAGCTCCGGGATCTCGAGCTCCTACGAGCAGTACTTC. This encodes CASSGISSSYEQYF. The rearrangement joins TRBV5-1 to TRBJ2-7; TRBD2 might be the D (5 bases). In germline, CDR1 is SGHRS, CDR2 YFSETQ. This CDR3 spans 14 amino acids. The ends were cut back, 7 bases at V and 0 bases at J, with 14 bases in the middle.